Listed below are T cell receptor beta chains from one sample, sequenced in a study of blood T cell repertoires in COVID-19. Clones were read by immunoSEQ multiplex PCR, and TCRdb kept only the in-frame ones, dropping some. The sample records fewer than 100,000 clones, roughly four fifths being singletons. The sample was peripheral blood. These receptors were obtained from a human donor in a cohort sampled during active COVID-19. Both conserved end residues are part of each CDR3. The order of the fields is V gene, clone size, D gene, J gene, CDR3 protein, CDR3 DNA. A D gene is named only where the DNA matches it firmly. Clone size is given for some rows only: seen once, a few or many times, or a class if the clone is expanded.

v_call: TRBV12-3/TRBV12-4; clone_size: .; d_call: .; j_call: TRBJ2-1; cdr3_aa: CASGQINYNEQFF; cdr3_nt: TGTGCCAGCGGACAGATAAATTACAATGAGCAGTTCTTC
v_call: TRBV10-2; clone_size: .; d_call: .; j_call: TRBJ2-2; cdr3_aa: CASSDMLASNTGELFF; cdr3_nt: TGCGCCAGCAGTGACATGCTAGCGTCGAACACCGGGGAGCTGTTTTTT
v_call: TRBV7-7; clone_size: .; d_call: TRBD2; j_call: TRBJ2-2; cdr3_aa: CASSSLAGGLRGELFF; cdr3_nt: TGTGCCAGCAGCTCCTTGGCGGGGGGGCTCAGAGGGGAGCTGTTTTTT
v_call: TRBV12-5; clone_size: .; d_call: TRBD1; j_call: TRBJ2-7; cdr3_aa: CASGLVLGQGEDYEQYF; cdr3_nt: TGTGCTAGTGGTTTGGTCTTGGGACAGGGGGAAGACTACGAGCAGTACTTC
v_call: TRBV12-5; clone_size: .; d_call: .; j_call: TRBJ1-2; cdr3_aa: CASGLDGSYYGYTF; cdr3_nt: TGTGCTAGTGGTTTGGACGGGTCCTACTATGGCTACACCTTC
v_call: TRBV11-2; clone_size: .; d_call: .; j_call: TRBJ2-3; cdr3_aa: CASSPRVAPGTQYF; cdr3_nt: TGTGCCAGCAGCCCGAGGGTGGCCCCCGGTACGCAGTATTTT
v_call: TRBV5-1; clone_size: .; d_call: .; j_call: TRBJ1-4; cdr3_aa: CASSPRLVANEKLFF; cdr3_nt: TGCGCCAGCAGCCCGAGGCTTGTGGCTAATGAAAAACTGTTTTTT
v_call: TRBV10-1; clone_size: .; d_call: .; j_call: TRBJ1-2; cdr3_aa: CASSEFTAFYGYTF; cdr3_nt: TGCGCCAGCAGTGAGTTTACAGCATTCTATGGCTACACCTTC
v_call: TRBV9; clone_size: .; d_call: TRBD1; j_call: TRBJ1-3; cdr3_aa: CASSVGQGSAGNTIYF; cdr3_nt: TGTGCCAGCAGCGTAGGACAGGGTTCCGCTGGAAACACCATATATTTT
v_call: TRBV27; clone_size: .; d_call: .; j_call: TRBJ2-7; cdr3_aa: CASSFRGAKYF; cdr3_nt: TGTGCCAGCAGTTTCAGGGGCGCAAAGTACTTC
v_call: TRBV7-2; clone_size: .; d_call: TRBD1; j_call: TRBJ1-2; cdr3_aa: CASSLSGTGKIYGYTF; cdr3_nt: TGTGCCAGCAGCTTATCCGGGACAGGGAAAATCTATGGCTACACCTTC
v_call: TRBV7-3; clone_size: once; d_call: .; j_call: TRBJ1-5; cdr3_aa: CASSLVPGANQPQHF; cdr3_nt: TGTGCCAGCAGCTTAGTTCCGGGTGCGAATCAGCCCCAGCATTTT
v_call: TRBV3-1/TRBV3-2; clone_size: .; d_call: TRBD2; j_call: TRBJ2-1; cdr3_aa: CASSQVSWTSGGTFYNEQFF; cdr3_nt: TGTGCCAGCAGCCAAGTTTCCTGGACTAGCGGGGGGACCTTCTACAATGAGCAGTTCTTC
v_call: TRBV29-1; clone_size: .; d_call: TRBD2; j_call: TRBJ2-7; cdr3_aa: CSVDGLVGEQYF; cdr3_nt: TGCAGCGTTGATGGACTAGTAGGTGAGCAGTACTTC
v_call: TRBV27; clone_size: few; d_call: .; j_call: TRBJ1-2; cdr3_aa: CASSLLGSPYGYTF; cdr3_nt: TGTGCCAGCAGTTTATTGGGCAGCCCCTATGGCTACACCTTC
v_call: TRBV5-1; clone_size: .; d_call: .; j_call: TRBJ2-7; cdr3_aa: CASSGSRAPYEQYF; cdr3_nt: TGCGCCAGCAGCGGCTCCAGGGCCCCCTACGAGCAGTACTTC
v_call: TRBV4-1; clone_size: .; d_call: .; j_call: TRBJ2-7; cdr3_aa: CASSQDSLGASGDEQYF; cdr3_nt: TGCGCCAGCAGCCAAGATAGCCTAGGGGCGTCCGGCGACGAGCAGTACTTC
v_call: TRBV7-8; clone_size: .; d_call: .; j_call: TRBJ2-3; cdr3_aa: CASRERAYTDTQYF; cdr3_nt: TGTGCCAGCAGGGAGCGGGCTTACACAGATACGCAGTATTTT
v_call: TRBV19; clone_size: few; d_call: TRBD1; j_call: TRBJ1-2; cdr3_aa: CASSIQGGNYGYTF; cdr3_nt: TGTGCCAGTAGTATTCAGGGGGGAAACTATGGCTACACCTTC
v_call: TRBV11-2; clone_size: .; d_call: TRBD1; j_call: TRBJ2-5; cdr3_aa: CASEHRGRRETQYF; cdr3_nt: TGTGCCAGTGAACACAGGGGCAGGAGGGAGACCCAGTACTTC
v_call: TRBV7-2; clone_size: .; d_call: TRBD1; j_call: TRBJ2-7; cdr3_aa: CASSPDRGRYEQYF; cdr3_nt: TGTGCCAGCAGCCCGGACAGGGGGCGGTACGAGCAGTACTTC
v_call: TRBV6-6; clone_size: once; d_call: TRBD1; j_call: TRBJ2-1; cdr3_aa: CASSYSGQGNNEQFF; cdr3_nt: TGTGCCAGCAGTTACTCGGGACAGGGAAACAATGAGCAGTTCTTC
v_call: TRBV7-8; clone_size: .; d_call: TRBD1; j_call: TRBJ1-2; cdr3_aa: CASSLAPGTGRGYTF; cdr3_nt: TGTGCCAGCAGCTTAGCCCCCGGGACAGGGCGCGGCTACACCTTC
v_call: TRBV18; clone_size: .; d_call: .; j_call: TRBJ2-1; cdr3_aa: CASSPRVGGEQFF; cdr3_nt: TGTGCCAGCTCACCCCGGGTCGGAGGCGAGCAGTTCTTC
v_call: TRBV18; clone_size: .; d_call: .; j_call: TRBJ2-2; cdr3_aa: CASSRRQGGTGELFF; cdr3_nt: TGTGCCAGCTCACGACGCCAGGGTGGCACCGGGGAGCTGTTTTTT
v_call: TRBV3-1/TRBV3-2; clone_size: .; d_call: .; j_call: TRBJ1-3; cdr3_aa: CASSQSYGNTIYF; cdr3_nt: TGTGCCAGCAGCCAGAGTTACGGAAACACCATATATTTT
v_call: TRBV20-1; clone_size: few; d_call: .; j_call: TRBJ2-1; cdr3_aa: CSASRPGGALLDGEQFF; cdr3_nt: TGCAGTGCTAGTAGGCCGGGCGGGGCCCTTCTTGATGGTGAGCAGTTCTTC
v_call: TRBV6-5; clone_size: .; d_call: .; j_call: TRBJ1-5; cdr3_aa: CASSYTTNSNQPQHF; cdr3_nt: TGTGCCAGCAGCTACACGACTAATAGCAATCAGCCCCAGCATTTT
v_call: TRBV7-9; clone_size: .; d_call: TRBD2; j_call: TRBJ2-1; cdr3_aa: CASSRTSGGPSSYNEQFF; cdr3_nt: TGTGCCAGCAGCCGAACTAGCGGGGGGCCGAGCTCCTACAATGAGCAGTTCTTC
v_call: TRBV4-1; clone_size: once; d_call: .; j_call: TRBJ1-1; cdr3_aa: CASSLRSELNTEAFF; cdr3_nt: TGCGCCAGCAGCCTTAGGTCGGAGTTGAACACTGAAGCTTTCTTT
v_call: TRBV4-1; clone_size: .; d_call: TRBD2; j_call: TRBJ2-7; cdr3_aa: CASSQVTSGLRYEQYF; cdr3_nt: TGCGCCAGCAGCCAAGTCACTAGCGGGTTACGCTACGAGCAGTACTTC
v_call: TRBV2; clone_size: .; d_call: .; j_call: TRBJ2-3; cdr3_aa: CASSGGSIGTDTQYF; cdr3_nt: TGTGCCAGCAGCGGGGGATCTATTGGCACAGATACGCAGTATTTT
v_call: TRBV23-1; clone_size: .; d_call: TRBD1; j_call: TRBJ2-7; cdr3_aa: CASSQFPRDRGSYEQYF; cdr3_nt: TGCGCCAGCAGTCAATTTCCCCGGGACAGGGGTTCTTACGAGCAGTACTTC
v_call: TRBV7-6; clone_size: .; d_call: .; j_call: TRBJ2-1; cdr3_aa: CASSPRQTAANEQFF; cdr3_nt: TGTGCCAGCAGCCCGCGTCAAACAGCGGCGAATGAGCAGTTCTTC
v_call: TRBV12-5; clone_size: once; d_call: TRBD1; j_call: TRBJ1-1; cdr3_aa: CASGFQKSDRANTEAFF; cdr3_nt: TGTGCTAGTGGTTTCCAAAAATCGGACAGGGCGAACACTGAAGCTTTCTTT
v_call: TRBV27; clone_size: .; d_call: .; j_call: TRBJ1-2; cdr3_aa: CASSHNNPPGHIGINYGYTF; cdr3_nt: TGTGCCAGCAGCCACAACAATCCTCCGGGACACATAGGGATTAACTATGGCTACACCTTC
v_call: TRBV5-4; clone_size: once; d_call: TRBD1; j_call: TRBJ1-1; cdr3_aa: CASRTGDRGNTEAFF; cdr3_nt: TGTGCCAGCAGAACTGGGGACAGGGGGAACACTGAAGCTTTCTTT
v_call: TRBV5-4; clone_size: .; d_call: .; j_call: TRBJ2-5; cdr3_aa: CASSLGGLIQETQYF; cdr3_nt: TGTGCCAGCAGCTTGGGGGGGCTAATACAAGAGACCCAGTACTTC
v_call: TRBV5-1; clone_size: .; d_call: TRBD1; j_call: TRBJ2-3; cdr3_aa: CASSLGRGGLADTQYF; cdr3_nt: TGCGCCAGCAGCCTGGGGAGAGGGGGCCTGGCAGATACGCAGTATTTT
v_call: TRBV19; clone_size: .; d_call: TRBD1; j_call: TRBJ2-5; cdr3_aa: CASSQDRAETQYF; cdr3_nt: TGTGCCAGTAGCCAGGACAGGGCAGAGACCCAGTACTTC
v_call: TRBV7-8; clone_size: .; d_call: .; j_call: TRBJ2-4; cdr3_aa: CASSPANQENIQYF; cdr3_nt: TGTGCCAGCAGCCCAGCAAACCAGGAAAACATTCAGTACTTC
v_call: TRBV21-1; clone_size: .; d_call: .; j_call: TRBJ2-7; cdr3_aa: CASRRDQGARGEQYF; cdr3_nt: TGTGCCAGCAGGCGGGACCAGGGGGCGCGAGGCGAGCAGTACTTC
v_call: TRBV5-1; clone_size: .; d_call: .; j_call: TRBJ2-5; cdr3_aa: CASSSSAGAGQETQYF; cdr3_nt: TGCGCCAGCAGCTCCTCTGCGGGGGCGGGACAAGAGACCCAGTACTTC
v_call: TRBV19; clone_size: .; d_call: TRBD1; j_call: TRBJ1-5; cdr3_aa: CASTDRDLQPQHF; cdr3_nt: TGTGCCAGTACTGACAGGGACCTTCAGCCCCAGCATTTT
v_call: TRBV2; clone_size: .; d_call: TRBD2; j_call: TRBJ2-3; cdr3_aa: CASRSGRGANTDTQYF; cdr3_nt: TGTGCCAGCAGGTCTGGGCGGGGGGCTAACACAGATACGCAGTATTTT
v_call: TRBV11-2; clone_size: .; d_call: TRBD1; j_call: TRBJ1-1; cdr3_aa: CASSFSGGSGTEAFF; cdr3_nt: TGTGCCAGCAGCTTCTCAGGGGGTAGCGGCACTGAAGCTTTCTTT
v_call: TRBV11-3; clone_size: .; d_call: TRBD1; j_call: TRBJ2-1; cdr3_aa: CASSLRTGDYNEQFF; cdr3_nt: TGTGCCAGCAGCTTACGGACAGGGGACTACAATGAGCAGTTCTTC
v_call: TRBV7-9; clone_size: .; d_call: .; j_call: TRBJ1-5; cdr3_aa: CASSSPSQGIQPQHF; cdr3_nt: TGTGCCAGCAGCTCCCCGTCCCAGGGGATCCAGCCCCAGCATTTT
v_call: TRBV2; clone_size: few; d_call: .; j_call: TRBJ1-4; cdr3_aa: CASGPREWGEKLFF; cdr3_nt: TGTGCCAGCGGTCCAAGGGAGTGGGGTGAAAAACTGTTTTTT
v_call: TRBV5-1; clone_size: medium-sized; d_call: TRBD1; j_call: TRBJ1-2; cdr3_aa: CASSLDRGRSHGYTF; cdr3_nt: TGCGCCAGCAGCTTGGACAGGGGGCGATCCCATGGCTACACCTTC
v_call: TRBV27; clone_size: .; d_call: .; j_call: TRBJ1-2; cdr3_aa: CASSFRGAGYGYTF; cdr3_nt: TGTGCCAGCAGTTTCCGGGGGGCAGGCTATGGCTACACCTTC
v_call: TRBV28; clone_size: .; d_call: .; j_call: TRBJ2-7; cdr3_aa: CASTLGQGSSDEQYF; cdr3_nt: TGTGCCAGCACCCTGGGGCAGGGGTCGTCGGACGAGCAGTACTTC
v_call: TRBV5-1; clone_size: once; d_call: .; j_call: TRBJ2-5; cdr3_aa: CASSLGAGETQYF; cdr3_nt: TGCGCCAGCAGCTTGGGGGCGGGGGAGACCCAGTACTTC
v_call: TRBV12-3/TRBV12-4; clone_size: once; d_call: TRBD1; j_call: TRBJ2-5; cdr3_aa: CASSFDRVQTQYF; cdr3_nt: TGTGCCAGCAGTTTTGACAGGGTACAGACCCAGTACTTC
v_call: TRBV5-1; clone_size: .; d_call: TRBD1; j_call: TRBJ2-7; cdr3_aa: CASSHQGVENEQYF; cdr3_nt: TGCGCCAGCAGCCATCAGGGGGTAGAGAACGAGCAGTACTTC
v_call: TRBV7-6; clone_size: .; d_call: .; j_call: TRBJ1-3; cdr3_aa: CASSPRTATSGNTIYF; cdr3_nt: TGTGCCAGCAGCCCCCGGACAGCCACCTCTGGAAACACCATATATTTT
v_call: TRBV7-8; clone_size: .; d_call: .; j_call: TRBJ1-1; cdr3_aa: CASRVSEGRAEAFF; cdr3_nt: TGTGCCAGCCGGGTCTCCGAGGGAAGGGCTGAAGCTTTCTTT